A selection of T cell receptor beta chains follows, all from one sample in a study of regulatory T cells in long-lasting Graves disease. TCRdb passed the multiplex PCR reads through MiXCR, listing each CDR3 protein once. In the table there are approximately 350,000 distinct CDR3 sequences, approximately 10% of which are singletons. Another study also made use of these data, one on T cells in Graves' hyperthyroidism and ophthalmopathy.

The sample in question was peripheral blood mononuclear cells (PBMCs), obtained at new diagnosis, from a patient treated with antithyroid drugs. The receptors stem from a woman aged 18-30 years with Graves disease. Both conserved end residues are part of each CDR3. Each record gives: J gene, V gene, D gene, clone size, CDR3 DNA, CDR3 protein. A D gene is named only where the DNA matches it firmly. Not every row has a clone size; where given, it reads once, few, many or a size class.

j_call: TRBJ1-2; v_call: TRBV5-1; d_call: TRBD1; clone_size: many; cdr3_nt: TGCGCCAGCAGCTTGGACAGGGGAGAATATGGCTACACCTTC; cdr3_aa: CASSLDRGEYGYTF
j_call: TRBJ2-1; v_call: TRBV4-3; d_call: TRBD2; clone_size: few; cdr3_nt: TGCGCCAGCAGCCACGGACTAGCATCCTACAATGAGCAGTTCTTC; cdr3_aa: CASSHGLASYNEQFF
j_call: TRBJ2-2; v_call: TRBV5-1; d_call: TRBD1; clone_size: many; cdr3_nt: TGCGCCAGCAGCTGGCCGGGACAGGAGACAACCGGGGAGCTGTTTTTT; cdr3_aa: CASSWPGQETTGELFF
j_call: TRBJ2-4; v_call: TRBV3-1; d_call: -; clone_size: many; cdr3_nt: TGTGCCAGCAGCCCCGGAAGGGACTTCCTAGCCAAAAACATTCAGTACTTC; cdr3_aa: CASSPGRDFLAKNIQYF
j_call: TRBJ1-3; v_call: TRBV12-3/TRBV12-4; d_call: -; clone_size: many; cdr3_nt: TGTGCCAGCTGGGGAAACACCATATATTTT; cdr3_aa: CASWGNTIYF
j_call: TRBJ1-6; v_call: TRBV3-1; d_call: -; clone_size: -; cdr3_nt: TGTGCCAGCAGCCAGAGAACAGGGTTGAATTCACCCCTCCACTTT; cdr3_aa: CASSQRTGLNSPLHF
j_call: TRBJ2-3; v_call: TRBV9; d_call: -; clone_size: few; cdr3_nt: TGTGCCAGTTCCCAGGGCTACACAGATACGCAGTATTTT; cdr3_aa: CASSQGYTDTQYF
j_call: TRBJ1-2; v_call: TRBV27; d_call: TRBD1; clone_size: many; cdr3_nt: TGTGCCAGCAGCCGCGGACAGGTAGAGGGCTACACCTTC; cdr3_aa: CASSRGQVEGYTF
j_call: TRBJ1-6; v_call: TRBV27; d_call: -; clone_size: many; cdr3_nt: TGTGCCAGCAGCGCACGCTTAGGCTCCTATAATTCACCCCTCCACTTT; cdr3_aa: CASSARLGSYNSPLHF
j_call: TRBJ1-2; v_call: TRBV30; d_call: -; clone_size: many; cdr3_nt: TGTGCCTGGACCCGGACAGATAACTATGGCTACACCTTC; cdr3_aa: CAWTRTDNYGYTF
j_call: TRBJ2-7; v_call: TRBV7-2; d_call: -; clone_size: many; cdr3_nt: TGTGCCAGCAGCTTTGTAACGGGGGCCTACGAGCAGTACTTC; cdr3_aa: CASSFVTGAYEQYF
j_call: TRBJ1-2; v_call: TRBV3-1; d_call: -; clone_size: many; cdr3_nt: TGTGCCAGCAGCCCTATTGTGCGAGGAGGCTACACCTTC; cdr3_aa: CASSPIVRGGYTF
j_call: TRBJ2-2; v_call: TRBV20-1; d_call: TRBD2; clone_size: -; cdr3_nt: TGCAGTGCTGAGCGACTAGCGGGAGGCGGGGAGCTGTTTTTT; cdr3_aa: CSAERLAGGGELFF
j_call: TRBJ2-1; v_call: TRBV20-1; d_call: TRBD2; clone_size: many; cdr3_nt: TGCAGTGCCAGCGGGAGGGCCATCTATGAGCAGTTCTTC; cdr3_aa: CSASGRAIYEQFF
j_call: TRBJ2-1; v_call: TRBV9; d_call: TRBD1; clone_size: -; cdr3_nt: TGTGCCAGCAGCGCGAGTTTTACCGGGACAGTGAAGGATGAGCAGTTCTTC; cdr3_aa: CASSASFTGTVKDEQFF
j_call: TRBJ2-5; v_call: TRBV10-3; d_call: -; clone_size: -; cdr3_nt: TGTGCCATCAGTTTCGAGGGACAAGAGACCCAGTACTTC; cdr3_aa: CAISFEGQETQYF